The next 24 T cell receptor beta chains were all read from a single sample in a study of cytomegalovirus exposure and HLA in healthy donors. Amplification used 60 Vbeta primers and 13 Jbeta primers. This table comes from immunoSEQ multiplex PCR, and its TCRdb copy is limited to in-frame clones, with some not included. This sample's table has around 200,000 clones. Sequences were obtained from PBMCs. The receptor set was obtained from a girl aged 2-10 years in good health and CMV-seropositive.

The V gene is TRBV7-2, the J gene TRBJ1-3; D is perhaps TRBD1 (5 bases). The V end lost 3 bases, the J end lost 4 bases, and 10 bases lay between the germline ends. The CDR3 length is 14 residues. Germline assignment: CDR1 SGHTA and CDR2 FQGNSA. CDR3 in amino acids: CASSFQGFGNTIYF. CDR3 sequence (DNA): TGTGCCAGCAGCTTCCAGGGATTCGGAAACACCATATATTTT. Supplemented by reference TRBV7-2 and TRBJ1-3, the full variable domain reads GAGVSQSPSNKVTEKGKDVELRCDPISGHTALYWYRQSLGQGLEFLIYFQGNSAPDKSGLPSDRFSAERTGGSVSTLTIQRTQQEDSAVYLCASSFQGFGNTIYFGEGSWLTVV.

The chain is built from TRBV19 and TRBJ2-3; 14 bases are a match to TRBD2. CDR1 LNHDA and CDR2 SQIVND come from the germline V gene (reference sequence). This CDR3 spans 16 amino acids. With 5 bases clipped from V and 3 bases from J, the junction kept 4 bases outside the gene matches. This CDR3 reads CASSLGLAGATDTQYF. The CDR3, as DNA: TGTGCCAGTAGTTTGGGACTAGCGGGAGCGACAGATACGCAGTATTTT.

The rearrangement uses TRBV7-3 and TRBJ2-7; 7 nucleotides agree with TRBD2. V gave up 5 bases and J gave up 4 bases; unmatched junction bases: 11. The CDR3 consists of 15 residues. CDR1 is SGHTA, CDR2 FQGTGA, per germline. DNA of the CDR3: TGTGCCAGCAGCCCCTTTGGGGGAGGGCCTTACGAGCAGTACTTC. Encoded protein: CASSPFGGGPYEQYF.

This chain connects TRBV28 to TRBJ2-7, with D uncertain. Trimming shortened V by 2 bases and J by 7 bases, and 12 bases separated the two germline ends. CDR3 size: 13 residues. CDR1 is MDHEN and CDR2 is SYDVKM in the germline V gene. As DNA, the CDR3 is TGTGCCAGCAGTTTAGTTAGGAGTCGAGAGCAGTACTTC. It encodes CASSLVRSREQYF.

The chain has TRBV14 and TRBJ2-5, with D maybe TRBD2 (5 bases). V was pared by 4 bases and J by 6 bases, with 15 bases between. Germline CDR1 SGHDN, CDR2 FVKESK. The CDR3 has 14 amino acids. This CDR3 reads CASSRVGSVKTQYF. CDR3 in DNA: TGTGCCAGCAGCCGAGTAGGTAGCGTAAAGACCCAGTACTTC.

The V call is TRBV21-1, the J call TRBJ2-7; TRBD1 was called by the table and not checked on the DNA. TRBV21-1 is described as a pseudogene. The CDR3 is made up of 12 amino acids. The DNA of the CDR3 is TGTGCCAGCGGGGACAGCGCCTACGAGCAGTACTTC. It translates to CASGDSAYEQYF.

The chain joins TRBV12-5 to TRBJ2-2; D perhaps matches TRBD1 (5 bases). The V gene lost 7 bases and the J gene lost 4 bases, with 22 bases spanning the gap. Looked up from germline, CDR1 is LGHNT and CDR2 is FRNRAP. The CDR3 runs 17 residues. CDR3 coding DNA: TGTGCTAGTGCCGGAATCGGACATTCCAGGAGCACCGGGGAGCTGTTTTTT. The encoded protein is CASAGIGHSRSTGELFF.

The chain combines TRBV6-5 with TRBJ2-7; 7 nucleotides line up with TRBD1. CDR1 and CDR2 from the germline V gene are MNHEY and SVGAGI. Trimming removed 5 bases from V and 2 bases from J; junction bases left unmatched: 6. The length of the CDR3 is 14 residues. CDR3 DNA: TGTGCCAGCAGTCCGACAGGGAAACCCTACGAGCAGTACTTC. Translating it yields CASSPTGKPYEQYF.

The V call is TRBV4-2, the J call TRBJ1-1; unclear D gene. Germline lookup yields CDR1 LGHNA and CDR2 YNFKEQ. Trimming took 0 bases from V and 0 from J, leaving 17 bases between them. The CDR3 length is 18 residues. The chain's CDR3 is CASSQDFNPWAMNTEAFF. For the CDR3, the DNA is TGTGCCAGCAGCCAAGATTTTAACCCGTGGGCAATGAACACTGAAGCTTTCTTT.

V is TRBV2 and J is TRBJ2-7; 7 positions match TRBD1. The junction had 5 bases not matched to a gene; V was cut back by 6 bases and J by 6 bases. This CDR3 spans 12 amino acids. Germline V gives CDR1 SNHLY, CDR2 FYNNEI. The DNA for the CDR3 is TGTGCCAGCAGAGACCACAGGGGCGAGCAGTACTTC. Its translation: CASRDHRGEQYF. Full variable domain (outside the CDR3, taken from reference TRBV2 and TRBJ2-7): EPEVTQTPSHQVTQMGQEVILRCVPISNHLYFYWYRQILGQKVEFLVSFYNNEISEKSEIFDDQFSVERPDGSNFTLKIRSTKLEDSAMYFCASRDHRGEQYFGPGTRLTVT.

The V call is TRBV6-1, the J call TRBJ1-2; 7 bases map to TRBD1. This CDR3 has 14 amino acids. With 5 bases clipped from V and 3 bases from J, the junction kept 6 bases outside the gene matches. Per the germline V gene, CDR1 is MNHNS and CDR2 is SASEGT. In nucleotides, the CDR3 is TGTGCCAGCAGTCACAGGGGTATTCACTATGGCTACACCTTC. Encoded protein: CASSHRGIHYGYTF.

The rearrangement joins TRBV18 to TRBJ2-1, with TRBD2 as a possible D gene (6 bases). The CDR3 is 13 amino acids. The V gene's germline CDR1 is KGHSH and CDR2 LQKENI. V was clipped by 1 base and J by 8 bases, with 9 bases between them. Here the CDR3 reads CASSPRREDEQFF. CDR3 nucleotide sequence: TGTGCCAGCTCACCACGCAGGGAGGATGAGCAGTTCTTC. Combining the CDR3 with reference TRBV18 and TRBJ2-1 gives the whole variable domain NAGVMQNPRHLVRRRGQEARLRCSPMKGHSHVYWYRQLPEEGLKFMVYLQKENIIDESGMPKERFSAEFPKEGPSILRIQQVVRGDSAAYFCASSPRREDEQFFGPGTRLTVL.

V gene TRBV6-6 combines with J gene TRBJ2-7; 8 nucleotides match TRBD1. The length of the CDR3 is 14 residues. Germline loops: CDR1 MNHNY, CDR2 SVGAGI (reference sequence). Unmatched junction bases numbered 6, after V lost 6 bases and J lost 2 bases. CDR3 bases: TGTGCCAGCAGCTTACAGGGGGATGCCTACGAGCAGTACTTC. This encodes CASSLQGDAYEQYF.

V and J are TRBV30 and TRBJ2-5; 9 bases map to TRBD1. The J call may be in error: the DNA end matches TRBJ2-7 better. This CDR3 has 13 amino acids. Germline CDR1 GTSNPN, CDR2 SVGIG (reference sequence). The CDR3 DNA follows: TGTGCCTGGAGAAGGGACAGGGTGGACGAGCAGTACTTC. Its protein product is CAWRRDRVDEQYF.

The genes are TRBV29-1 and TRBJ2-5; 7 bases agree with TRBD2. Germline V lookup: CDR1 SQVTM, CDR2 ANQGSEA. V trimming: 0 bases; J trimming: 2 bases; junction bases outside the gene matches: 9. CDR3 length: 16 residues. CDR3 sequence: CSVEEWGGSVQETQYF. CDR3 DNA sequence: TGCAGCGTTGAAGAGTGGGGCGGGAGTGTTCAAGAGACCCAGTACTTC.

The rearrangement uses TRBV5-5 and TRBJ2-2; 7 bases are shared with TRBD1. V lost 4 bases, J lost 4 bases, and 4 bases stayed unmatched. The germline CDR1 and CDR2 sequences are SGHKS and YYEKEE (reference sequence). The CDR3 is 14 amino acids. The DNA of the CDR3 is TGTGCCAGCAGCAACCGGGACAGCACCGGGGAGCTGTTTTTT. It specifies CASSNRDSTGELFF.

This rearrangement joins TRBV7-3 to TRBJ2-2, with 8 bases lining up with TRBD1. Looked up from germline, CDR1 is SGHTA and CDR2 is FQGTGA. The CDR3 runs 16 residues. Germline trimming cut 6 bases from V and 4 bases from J; bases unmatched to any gene: 10. The CDR3 DNA is TGTGCCAGCAGAGTTCAGGGGGCGGCGGGCACCGGGGAGCTGTTTTTT. It encodes CASRVQGAAGTGELFF.

This chain links TRBV7-9 with TRBJ1-1; 8 nucleotides align to TRBD1. Germline V lookup: CDR1 SEHNR, CDR2 FQNEAQ (reference sequence). The J segment lost 1 base and the V segment lost 1 base, leaving 2 bases of the junction unmatched. CDR3 length: 15 amino acids. The CDR3 sequence is CASSLEDRGNTEAFF. For the CDR3, the DNA is TGTGCCAGCAGCTTAGAAGACAGGGGGAACACTGAAGCTTTCTTT.

This chain connects TRBV6-5 to TRBJ2-7, with D perhaps matching TRBD2 (6 bases). The CDR3 length is 14 residues. Germline V gene lookup returns CDR1 MNHEY and CDR2 SVGAGI. V lost 2 bases and J lost 4, with 12 bases in between. CDR3 in DNA: TGTGCCAGCAGTTACGGCGGACGGGAGTACGAGCAGTACTTC. It specifies CASSYGGREYEQYF.

The rearrangement joins TRBV7-2 to TRBJ2-7; possible D gene TRBD2, 6 bases. Germline V gene data show CDR1 as SGHTA and CDR2 as FQGNSA. Trimming stripped 4 bases from V and 3 bases from J, with 19 bases between. The CDR3 is made up of 16 amino acids. The CDR3 sequence: CASSSPRGTRNYEQYF. Here the CDR3 DNA reads TGTGCCAGCAGCTCGCCCCGGGGGACCCGTAACTACGAGCAGTACTTC.

This rearrangement joins TRBV29-1 to TRBJ2-7; 7 bases fit TRBD2. There are 15 residues in the CDR3. V lost 6 bases, J lost 8 bases, and 19 bases stayed unmatched. Germline V gives CDR1 SQVTM, CDR2 ANQGSEA. The CDR3 coding sequence is TGCAGCGTCGTATGGAACTGGGCGGGGGTGTATAAGCAGTACTTC. Translation: CSVVWNWAGVYKQYF.

The chain combines TRBV19 with TRBJ2-7; possibly TRBD1 for D (5 bases). The V end was cut by 4 bases, the J end by 0 bases, with 10 bases between. This CDR3 has 14 residues. Germline CDR1 reads LNHDA; CDR2 reads SQIVND (reference sequence). The CDR3 region has the DNA TGTGCCAGTAGTAGCACAGGCCGCTCCTACGAGCAGTACTTC. Its protein is CASSSTGRSYEQYF.

V usage is TRBV2 and J usage is TRBJ2-3; TRBD1 matches at 7 bases. The CDR3 spans 19 residues. Trimming removed 1 base from V and 4 bases from J; junction bases left unmatched: 17. Germline loops: CDR1 SNHLY, CDR2 FYNNEI. CDR3 loop: CASSEEQNRGNRFADTQYF. The CDR3 DNA is TGTGCCAGCAGTGAAGAACAGAACAGGGGAAATAGGTTCGCAGATACGCAGTATTTT.

The V call is TRBV27, the J call TRBJ2-7, with 8 bases matching TRBD1. The CDR3 covers 14 residues. The V gene end was trimmed by 5 bases and the J gene end by 2 bases; junction bases not matched to a gene: 5. CDR1 is MNHEY, CDR2 SMNVEV, per germline (reference sequence). CDR3 nucleotides: TGTGCCAGCAGTCCTCTGGACAGGGCCTACGAGCAGTACTTC. It is translated as CASSPLDRAYEQYF.